One T cell receptor (beta chain) is described in this entry. This may be a read error, as it is one base from a much larger clone. Germline CDR1 reads DFQATT; CDR2 reads SNEGSKA (reference sequence). The CDR3 has 12 amino acids. The V end was cut by 5 bases, the J end by 2 bases, with 8 bases between. Sample time point: newly diagnosed GD, antithyroid drugs for less than 3 months. Extracted RNA from PBMCs served as the source of the TCR library. Patients met American Thyroid Association criteria for Graves' disease. The patients were drawn from one endocrinology department in Xi'an, China. Arm-PCR of CDR3 regions with iRepertoire HTBI primers generated TCR beta libraries. In the original workflow: Samples collectively showed 60 to 75 TRBV and around 15 TRBJ segments. In TCRdb, the multiplex PCR reads were re-called with MiXCR into one record per CDR3 protein. TCRdb, not the original authors, processed these V and J calls. Of about 240,000 distinct CDR3 sequences detected, 20% to 25% appear once; the ten largest clones hold 11% to 15%.

The data were obtained in a study of regulatory T cells in long-lasting Graves disease. Study-level information: For a period under 3 months, newly diagnosed Graves' patients had taken antithyroid drugs.

This receptor was taken from a female donor with Graves disease. The rearrangement links TRBV20-1 to TRBJ2-3; perhaps TRBD1 as D (5 bases). The specimen comprised peripheral blood mononuclear cells (PBMCs), sampled at new diagnosis, from a patient treated with antithyroid drugs. The CDR3: CSAARATDTQYF. The CDR3 DNA reads as TGCAGTGCTGCCAGGGCCACAGATACGCAGTATTTT.